Each of the 25 T cell receptor beta chains below was sequenced from the same sample in a study of blood T cell repertoires in COVID-19. Here immunoSEQ multiplex PCR was the method, and the copy in TCRdb shows in-frame clones only, minus some. Counted here are around 100,000 clones, 75% to 90% occurring once; the ten biggest clones make up 7.9%. Specimen: peripheral blood. All receptors come from a man between 65 and 80 years old with acute or convalescent COVID-19.

The chain's CDR3 is CASSLGGATIYF. CDR3 DNA sequence: TGTGCCAGCAGTTTAGGAGGGGCCACCATATATTTT. The chain links TRBV28 to TRBJ1-3; perhaps TRBD1 as D (5 bases). Trimming left V 2 bases short and J 9 bases short, with 8 bases between. This CDR3 spans 12 amino acids. The germline gives CDR1 MDHEN, CDR2 SYDVKM.

The rearrangement uses TRBV30 and TRBJ2-6; D gene uncertain. V was trimmed by 0 bases and J by 1 base, leaving 7 bases between them. CDR1 is GTSNPN, CDR2 SVGIG, per germline (reference sequence). The length of the CDR3 is 15 residues. The CDR3 protein is CAWSVQFSGANVLTF. As DNA, the CDR3 is TGTGCCTGGAGTGTACAATTTTCTGGGGCCAACGTCCTGACTTTC.

The V gene is TRBV29-1, the J gene TRBJ1-4; tentative D call: TRBD1 (5 bases). V was trimmed by 7 bases and J by 8 bases, leaving 17 bases between them. Germline V lookup: CDR1 SQVTM, CDR2 ANQGSEA. This CDR3 contains 13 residues. CDR3 region: CSGGQGAQEKLFF. The CDR3, as DNA: TGCAGCGGTGGGCAGGGCGCCCAAGAAAAACTGTTTTTT.

The J gene is TRBJ1-6, the V gene TRBV3-1 (or the pseudogene TRBV3-2), with a weak D call TRBD1 (6 bases). Germline lookup yields CDR1 LGHDT and CDR2 YNNKEL (reference sequence). Trimming removed 0 bases from V and 10 bases from J, with 13 bases in between. CDR3 length equals 15 residues. Here the CDR3 DNA reads TGTGCCAGCAGCCAAGACAGGGGTATCGGGTCACCCCTCCACTTT. Its translation is CASSQDRGIGSPLHF.

V and J are TRBV28 and TRBJ2-7; weak D call: TRBD1 (6 bases). CDR3 length equals 16 residues. V was clipped by 5 bases and J by 1 base, with 18 bases between them. CDR1 and CDR2 from the germline V gene are MDHEN and SYDVKM. CDR3 coding DNA: TGTGCCAGCAGTCCTGCCTCGACAGGTTTTTCCTACGAGCAGTACTTC. This gives the protein CASSPASTGFSYEQYF.

The chain's CDR3 is CASGSGGYTDTQYF. The CDR3, as DNA: TGTGCCAGCGGTAGCGGGGGATACACAGATACGCAGTATTTT. The chain has TRBV5-4 and TRBJ2-3; 9 positions match TRBD2. Germline lookup yields CDR1 SGHNT and CDR2 YYREEE (reference sequence). J lost 2 bases, V lost 7 bases, and 5 bases had no gene match. There are 14 residues in the CDR3.

This chain links TRBV5-1 with TRBJ1-4, with D unresolved. The V gene lost 3 bases and the J gene lost 7 bases, with 10 bases spanning the gap. The CDR3 has 13 residues. The germline CDR1 and CDR2 sequences are SGHRS and YFSETQ. CDR3 coding DNA: TGCGCCAGCAGCTCTCCCCAGGCTGAAAAACTGTTTTTT. It is translated as CASSSPQAEKLFF. Filled out from reference TRBV5-1 and TRBJ1-4, the complete variable domain reads KAGVTQTPRYLIKTRGQQVTLSCSPISGHRSVSWYQQTPGQGLQFLFEYFSETQRNKGNFPGRFSGRQFSNSRSEMNVSTLELGDSALYLCASSSPQAEKLFFGSGTQLSVL.

The CDR3 sequence: CASSPGPPTDTQYF. DNA for the CDR3: TGTGCCAGCAGCCCAGGGCCGCCTACAGATACGCAGTATTTT. This chain uses TRBV9 with TRBJ2-3; weak D call: TRBD1 (5 bases). The CDR3 covers 14 residues. Looked up from germline, CDR1 is SGDLS and CDR2 is YYNGEE. Trimming removed 4 bases from V and 3 bases from J, with 12 bases in between. Combining the CDR3 with reference TRBV9 and TRBJ2-3 gives the whole variable domain DSGVTQTPKHLITATGQRVTLRCSPRSGDLSVYWYQQSLDQGLQFLIQYYNGEERAKGNILERFSAQQFPDLHSELNLSSLELGDSALYFCASSPGPPTDTQYFGPGTRLTVL.

This clone was recorded only once. V is TRBV5-1 and J is TRBJ1-1; TRBD1 agrees at 7 bases. After removal of 1 base from V and 11 bases from J, the junction contained 8 bases not matched to a gene. The CDR3 extends over 13 amino acids. CDR1 SGHRS and CDR2 YFSETQ come from the germline V gene. CDR3 amino acids: CASSLYPGTAAFF. Here the CDR3 DNA reads TGCGCCAGCAGCTTGTACCCCGGGACAGCGGCTTTCTTT.

The rearrangement uses TRBV4-2 and TRBJ1-1, with 11 nucleotides matching TRBD1. With V trimmed by 3 bases and J by 5 bases, 5 bases remained unmatched. The CDR3 has 15 amino acids. Germline CDR1 is LGHNA and CDR2 is YNFKEQ. The CDR3 nucleotides read TGTGCCAGCAGCCAGGGGGGGACAGGGGGAACTGAAGCTTTCTTT. It yields the protein CASSQGGTGGTEAFF.

J is TRBJ1-4 and V is TRBV18; TRBD1 might be the D (6 bases). This CDR3 comprises 14 residues. V lost 3 bases and J 8 bases, leaving 13 bases between the germline ends. CDR1 KGHSH and CDR2 LQKENI come from the germline V gene. The CDR3 sequence is CASSPETGNEKLFF. In nucleotides, the CDR3 is TGTGCCAGCTCACCCGAGACAGGAAACGAAAAACTGTTTTTT. The whole variable domain, filled in from reference TRBV18 and TRBJ1-4, reads NAGVMQNPRHLVRRRGQEARLRCSPMKGHSHVYWYRQLPEEGLKFMVYLQKENIIDESGMPKERFSAEFPKEGPSILRIQQVVRGDSAAYFCASSPETGNEKLFFGSGTQLSVL.

This chain links TRBV4-1 with TRBJ2-5; 8 bases are shared with TRBD2. The CDR3 runs to 16 residues. CDR1 is MGHRA, CDR2 YSYEKL, per germline. J gave up 5 bases and V 4 bases, and 12 bases lay outside the gene matches. CDR3 sequence reads: CASSRGGSGSTETQYF. Here the CDR3 DNA reads TGCGCCAGCAGCCGGGGGGGAAGCGGGAGTACGGAGACCCAGTACTTC.

J is TRBJ1-2 and V is TRBV28; D is perhaps TRBD1 (6 bases). Trimming shortened V by 11 bases and J by 3 bases, and 19 bases separated the two germline ends. Germline V CDR1 and CDR2: MDHEN, SYDVKM. This CDR3 region has 14 residues. CDR3 DNA sequence: TGTGCCTCCCTTGGGGGCAGCGGACACTATGGCTACACCTTC. The encoded protein is CASLGGSGHYGYTF.

The J gene is TRBJ1-4, the V gene TRBV2; TRBD1 matches at 12 bases. Germline values: CDR1 SNHLY, CDR2 FYNNEI. J lost 6 bases, V lost 7 bases, and 9 bases had no gene match. This CDR3 spans 16 amino acids. The CDR3 sequence: CASISGGQGAHEKLFF. In nucleotides, the CDR3 is TGTGCCAGCATTTCGGGGGGACAGGGGGCGCATGAAAAACTGTTTTTT.

CDR3 nucleotides: TGTGCCAGCAGCGCCTCAACAGGGGGTACGTACGAGCAGTACTTC. Amino acid sequence: CASSASTGGTYEQYF. The chain recombines TRBV9 with TRBJ2-7, with TRBD1 matching over 8 bases. CDR1 is SGDLS, CDR2 YYNGEE, per germline. V lost 3 bases, J lost 4 bases, and 9 bases stayed unmatched. The CDR3 sequence is 15 residues long.

This sequence joins TRBV9 and TRBJ2-3, with 8 bases matching TRBD1. Germline CDR1 is SGDLS and CDR2 is YYNGEE. The V segment lost 4 bases and the J segment 5 bases; nucleotides outside the gene matches: 6. The CDR3 runs to 14 residues. The DNA of the CDR3 is TGTGCCAGCAGCTTCCAGGGGGCTGAAGATACGCAGTATTTT. This codes for CASSFQGAEDTQYF.

The V call is TRBV7-9, the J call TRBJ2-3; the D is unclear. In germline, CDR1 is SEHNR, CDR2 FQNEAQ (reference sequence). The CDR3 is 13 amino acids. Trimming removed 1 base at V and 7 bases at J, with 9 bases between. The CDR3 protein is CASSLEQTNTQYF. The CDR3 DNA reads as TGTGCCAGCAGCTTAGAACAGACGAATACGCAGTATTTT.

V gene TRBV7-3 combines with J gene TRBJ2-1, with 12 nucleotides matching TRBD1. J gave up 8 bases and V 5 bases, and 7 bases lay outside the gene matches. In germline, CDR1 is SGHTA, CDR2 FQGTGA. This CDR3 is built from 15 residues. The DNA for the CDR3 is TGTGCCAGCAGCGTGGGACAGGGGGCGCGCTATGAGCAGTTCTTC. Translation gives CASSVGQGARYEQFF. Using reference TRBV7-3 and TRBJ2-1 for the parts outside the CDR3, the full variable domain is GAGVSQTPSNKVTEKGKYVELRCDPISGHTALYWYRQSLGQGPEFLIYFQGTGAADDSGLPNDRFFAVRPEGSVSTLKIQRTERGDSAVYLCASSVGQGARYEQFFGPGTRLTVL.

The V and J genes are TRBV12-3 or TRBV12-4 and TRBJ1-1; 12 bases line up with TRBD1. The CDR3 runs to 13 residues. The V and J ends lost 6 bases and 4 bases, in that order; junction bases with no gene match: 0. The CDR3 loop is CASRGQGATEAFF. The DNA for the CDR3 is TGTGCCAGCAGGGGACAGGGGGCCACTGAAGCTTTCTTT.

The rearrangement links TRBV7-9 to TRBJ1-1; D is undetermined. Germline CDR1 reads SEHNR; CDR2 reads FQNEAQ (reference sequence). This CDR3 contains 15 residues. The ends were cut back, 2 bases at V and 0 bases at J, with 10 bases in the middle. The CDR3 DNA reads as TGTGCCAGCAGCTTAACGGGTACGGTGAACACTGAAGCTTTCTTT. Its protein is CASSLTGTVNTEAFF.

The chain combines TRBV29-1 with TRBJ2-7, with a tentative D call TRBD1 (6 bases). V lost 4 bases, J lost 0 bases, and 22 bases lay in between. The CDR3 contains 17 residues. From germline, CDR1 is SQVTM and CDR2 ANQGSEA. The CDR3 nucleotides read TGCAGCGTTGCTGATACAGGACAGCCGATACCCTCCTACGAGCAGTACTTC. Its translation is CSVADTGQPIPSYEQYF.

The CDR3 DNA is TGCGCCAGCAGCCAAGAAATAGGCTTCTCCGGGGGGTATCAGCCCCAGCATTTT. Translating it yields CASSQEIGFSGGYQPQHF. The chain couples TRBV4-1 to TRBJ1-5; D is possibly TRBD1 (5 bases). CDR3 length equals 18 residues. Trimming left V 0 bases short and J 5 bases short, with 20 bases between. Germline V gene data show CDR1 as MGHRA and CDR2 as YSYEKL.

This chain's CDR3 is CASTRLESTDTQYF. The CDR3 DNA sequence: TGTGCCAGCACCCGGCTAGAGAGCACAGATACGCAGTATTTT. The rearrangement links TRBV28 to TRBJ2-3; D ambiguous. V lost 7 bases to trimming and J lost 0 bases, with 11 bases between them. CDR1 is MDHEN and CDR2 is SYDVKM in the germline V gene. There are 14 residues in the CDR3.

The J gene is TRBJ2-1, the V gene TRBV18; 11 bases map to TRBD2. The trim removed 2 bases at V and 12 bases at J, leaving 6 bases unmatched. The CDR3 extends over 14 amino acids. The germline CDR1 and CDR2 sequences are KGHSH and LQKENI. DNA of the CDR3: TGTGCCAGCTCACCAATACTAGCGGGAGAGAGGCAGTTCTTC. This gives the protein CASSPILAGERQFF.

The chain carries TRBV19 and TRBJ1-4; D is uncertain. Germline CDR1 and CDR2: LNHDA and SQIVND (reference sequence). This CDR3 has 13 residues. The V end was cut by 6 bases, the J end by 5 bases, with 10 bases between. CDR3 DNA sequence: TGTGCCAGTAGAGGCAGGTTGAATGAAAAACTGTTTTTT. Its protein is CASRGRLNEKLFF.